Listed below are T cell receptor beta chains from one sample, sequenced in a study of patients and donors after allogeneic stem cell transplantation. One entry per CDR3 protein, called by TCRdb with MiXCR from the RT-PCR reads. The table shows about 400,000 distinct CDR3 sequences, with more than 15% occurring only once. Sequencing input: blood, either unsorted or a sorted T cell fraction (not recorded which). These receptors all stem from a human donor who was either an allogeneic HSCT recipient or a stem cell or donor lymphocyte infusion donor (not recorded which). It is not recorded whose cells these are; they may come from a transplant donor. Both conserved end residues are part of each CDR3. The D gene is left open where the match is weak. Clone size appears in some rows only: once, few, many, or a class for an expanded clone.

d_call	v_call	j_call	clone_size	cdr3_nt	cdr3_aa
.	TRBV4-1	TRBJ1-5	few	TGCGCCAGCAGCCGCCTACAGGTGGCGGGTCAGCCCCAGCATTTT	CASSRLQVAGQPQHF
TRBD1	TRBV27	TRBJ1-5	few	TGTGCCAGCAGGCCGGGATGGACTACAGGGGCTAGCAATCAGCCCCAGCATTTT	CASRPGWTTGASNQPQHF
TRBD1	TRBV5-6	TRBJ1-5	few	TGTGCCAGCAGCTGGGGAGCCGGGACAGGGAAGGATCAGCCCCAGCATTTT	CASSWGAGTGKDQPQHF
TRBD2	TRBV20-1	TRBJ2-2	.	TGCAGTGCAAGACTAGCGGGGGCCGCGAACACCGGGGAGCTGTTTTTT	CSARLAGAANTGELFF
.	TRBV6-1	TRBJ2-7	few	TGTGCCAGCAGTCGTCCGGGATTCTCCTACGAGCAGTACTTC	CASSRPGFSYEQYF
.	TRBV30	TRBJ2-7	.	TGTGCCTGTGAAATAGCCTACGAGCAGTACTTC	CACEIAYEQYF
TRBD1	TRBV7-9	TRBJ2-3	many	TGTGCCACCGGACAGGGCGCAGATACGCAGTATTTT	CATGQGADTQYF
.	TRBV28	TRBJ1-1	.	TGTGCCAGCAGCCGTACCCTGACAGTGAACACTAAAGCTTTCTTT	CASSRTLTVNTKAFF
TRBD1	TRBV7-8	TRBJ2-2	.	TGTGCCAGCAGCTTAAGACAGGGGGCGGTCACCGGGGAGCTGTTTTTT	CASSLRQGAVTGELFF
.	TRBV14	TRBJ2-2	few	TGTGCCAGCAGCCAACGCCGGGCCAGCGGGGAGCTGTTTTTT	CASSQRRASGELFF
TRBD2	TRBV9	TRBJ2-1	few	TGTGCCAGCAGCTATACCGGGACTAGCATTGAGCAGTTCTTC	CASSYTGTSIEQFF
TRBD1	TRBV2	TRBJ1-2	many	TGTGCCAGCAGCCGGGACAGAGATTATGGCTACACCTTC	CASSRDRDYGYTF
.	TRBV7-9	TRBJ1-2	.	TGTGCCAGCAGCATTGGGCGCAGGGAGAAAACCTTC	CASSIGRREKTF
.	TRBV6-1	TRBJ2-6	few	TGTGCCAGCATAGACAACTCTGGGGCCAACGTCCTGACTTTC	CASIDNSGANVLTF
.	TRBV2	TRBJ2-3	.	TGTGCCAGCAACCCAGGGAGCACAGATACGCAGTATTTT	CASNPGSTDTQYF
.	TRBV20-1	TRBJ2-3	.	TGCAGTTCCCAAACGGAAGGGGAAACGGGAGATACGCAGTATTTT	CSSQTEGETGDTQYF
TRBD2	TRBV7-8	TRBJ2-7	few	TGTGCCAGCAGCACGCGGACTAGCGGGGGCCCTTCGTACGAGCAGTACTTC	CASSTRTSGGPSYEQYF
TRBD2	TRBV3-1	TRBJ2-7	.	TGTGCCAGCAGAGGGGCTAGCGGGCCATCCTACGAGCAGTACTTC	CASRGASGPSYEQYF
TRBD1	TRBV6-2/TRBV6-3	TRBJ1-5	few	TGTGCCAGCAGGAGAAGAACAGGGGGGTCCGGCAATCAGCCCCAGCATTTT	CASRRRTGGSGNQPQHF
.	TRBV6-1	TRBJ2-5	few	TGTGCCAGCAGTGAACAGGGGCCCCAAGAGACCCAGTACTTC	CASSEQGPQETQYF
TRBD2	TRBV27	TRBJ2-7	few	TGTGCCAGCAGCCCCTCGGGACTAGCGGGGGCTGACGAGCAGTACTTC	CASSPSGLAGADEQYF
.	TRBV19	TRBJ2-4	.	TGTGCCAGTAGTATAGTATGGCGAGAGACAGGCATTCAGTACTTC	CASSIVWRETGIQYF
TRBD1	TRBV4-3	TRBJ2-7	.	TGCGCCAGCAGCCATTTGACCGGGACAGGGGACGAGCAGTACTTC	CASSHLTGTGDEQYF
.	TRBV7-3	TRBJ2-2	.	TGTGCCAGCAGCTTAAGTGACCGGAACACCGGGGAGCTGTTTTTT	CASSLSDRNTGELFF
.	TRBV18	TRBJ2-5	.	TGTGCCAGCTCACCAAATATTCTAGGAGAGACCCAGTACTTC	CASSPNILGETQYF
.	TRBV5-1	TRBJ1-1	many	TGCGCCAGCAGCTTGGAATCCGTGAACACTGAAGCTTTCTTT	CASSLESVNTEAFF
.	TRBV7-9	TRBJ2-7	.	TGTGCCAGCAGCACGCCCCGAGGCGAGCAGTACTTC	CASSTPRGEQYF
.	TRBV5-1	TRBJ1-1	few	TGCGCCAGCAGCTTGCGGCGGGGGGTGAATGCTTTCTTT	CASSLRRGVNAFF
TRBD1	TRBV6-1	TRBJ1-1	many	TGTGCCAGCGCCCCACCTCCGGGACAGCGATACACTGAAGCTTTCTTT	CASAPPPGQRYTEAFF
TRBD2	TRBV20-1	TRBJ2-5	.	TGCAGTGCTAGAACTAGCGGGGGAGGAGAGACCCAGTACTTC	CSARTSGGGETQYF
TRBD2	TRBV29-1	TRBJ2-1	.	TGCAGCGTTGAAGATCGGCTAGCGGGTCTTAATGAGCAGTTCTTC	CSVEDRLAGLNEQFF
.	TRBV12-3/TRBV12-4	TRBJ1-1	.	TGTGCCAGCACCGCAACAGGGATCACTGAAGCTTTCTTT	CASTATGITEAFF
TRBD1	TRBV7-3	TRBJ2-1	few	TGTGCCAGCAGCTTGAAACAGCGGCCGACAGGGCCCAATGAGCAGTTCTTC	CASSLKQRPTGPNEQFF
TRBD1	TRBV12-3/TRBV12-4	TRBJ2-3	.	TGTGCCAGCAGTTTTACGGGACAGGGCACAGATACGCAGTATTTT	CASSFTGQGTDTQYF
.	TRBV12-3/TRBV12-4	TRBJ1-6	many	TGTGCCAGCAGTGAGAACACCTATAGCTCCTATAATTCACCCCTCCACTTT	CASSENTYSSYNSPLHF
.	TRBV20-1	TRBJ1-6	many	TGCAGTGCCCCGGCCAGGAGTGGGGAATCACCCCTCCACTTT	CSAPARSGESPLHF
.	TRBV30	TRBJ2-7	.	TGTGCCTGGAGTGTACAAGGATACGAGCAGTACTTC	CAWSVQGYEQYF
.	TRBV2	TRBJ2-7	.	TGTGCCAGCAGTGACAAGGGATACTACGAGCAGTACTTC	CASSDKGYYEQYF
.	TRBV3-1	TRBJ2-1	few	TGTGCCAGCAGCCAAGGACCGCGTCCCGCGAGTGAGCAGTTCTTC	CASSQGPRPASEQFF
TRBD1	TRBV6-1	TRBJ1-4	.	TGTGCCAGCAGTACCCCGGGACAGGGGGCCTACAATGAAAAACTGTTTTTT	CASSTPGQGAYNEKLFF
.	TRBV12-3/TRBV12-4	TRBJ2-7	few	TGTGCCAGCAGTGTCGGAGGCCCTCCAACCTACGAGCAGTACTTC	CASSVGGPPTYEQYF
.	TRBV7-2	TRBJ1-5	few	TGTGCCAGCAGCTTATATGAGATGAGGGGTCAGCCCCAGCATTTT	CASSLYEMRGQPQHF
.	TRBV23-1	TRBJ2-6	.	TGCGCCAGCAGTCGGCACTCTGGGGCCAACGTCCTGACTTTC	CASSRHSGANVLTF
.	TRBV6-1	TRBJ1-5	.	TGTGCCAGCAGTAGGGACGGACGCAATCAGCCCCAGCATTTT	CASSRDGRNQPQHF
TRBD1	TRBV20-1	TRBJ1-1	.	TGCAGTCTGGAAGGACAGGGATTTTTCACTGAAGCTTTCTTT	CSLEGQGFFTEAFF
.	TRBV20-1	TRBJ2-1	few	TGCAGTGCTAGTTTGGGGGAAGAGCAGTTCTTC	CSASLGEEQFF
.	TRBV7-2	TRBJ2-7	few	TGTGCCAGCAGCTTAGAGGGGTACAGCTACGAGCAGTACTTC	CASSLEGYSYEQYF
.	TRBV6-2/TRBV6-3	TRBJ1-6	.	TGTGCCAGCAGTAGACCGGGGGCTAGGAGTAATTCACCCCTCCACTTT	CASSRPGARSNSPLHF
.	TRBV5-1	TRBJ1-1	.	TGCGCCAGCAGCTTGACCAGCCTGAACACTGAAGCTTTCTTT	CASSLTSLNTEAFF
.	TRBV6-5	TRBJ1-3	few	TGTGCCAGCAGTTACGCGGGGCTCTCTGGAAACACCATATATTTT	CASSYAGLSGNTIYF
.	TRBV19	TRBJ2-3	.	TGTGCCAGGCAGGGGATTGGCACAGATACGCAGTATTTT	CARQGIGTDTQYF
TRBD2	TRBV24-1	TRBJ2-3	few	TGTGCCACCAGTGAAAAGACTAGCGGGAAGGGAGATACGCAGTATTTT	CATSEKTSGKGDTQYF
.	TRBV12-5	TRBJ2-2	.	TGTGCTAGTGATGGGATTGCGAACACCGGGGAGCTGTTTTTT	CASDGIANTGELFF
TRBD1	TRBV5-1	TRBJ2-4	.	TGCGCCAGCAGCCCTACAGGGGTAGGGAAAAACATTCAGTACTTC	CASSPTGVGKNIQYF
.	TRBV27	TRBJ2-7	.	TGTGCCAGCAGTCCGGACGCCCGGAGGGCCTACGAGCAGTACTTC	CASSPDARRAYEQYF
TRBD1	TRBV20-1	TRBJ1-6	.	TGCAGTGCTAGGAGAAGGGGGCGACCGAATTCACCCCTCCACTTT	CSARRRGRPNSPLHF
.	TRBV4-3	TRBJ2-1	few	TGCGCCAGCGCGAAGGGGGGGGGCCCTTACAATGAGCAGTTCTTC	CASAKGGGPYNEQFF
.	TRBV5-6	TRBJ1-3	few	TGTGCCAGCAGCTTTGACAGGCTGCTGGGAAACACCATATATTTT	CASSFDRLLGNTIYF
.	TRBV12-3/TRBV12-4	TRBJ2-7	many	TGTGCCAGCAGAGAAGAGGGCCCCTCCGAGCAGTACTTC	CASREEGPSEQYF